This TCR beta chain was captured by sequencing in a study of blood T cells in healthy people across ages. Study outcomes and limitations: Older individuals had lower TCR beta diversity per million T cells (the decline was roughly linear).

Regarding this clonotype: Its target is not known.

Drawn from each donor were 9 to 10 milliliters of peripheral blood. A second PCR, run for about 7 to 11 cycles, used a sample-barcoded 5' primer plus a J-beta primer mix. Each cDNA molecule carried a tag from a template-switch adaptor that contained 12 random nucleotides. TCRdb re-derived calls from the 5' RACE reads in MiXCR, one entry per CDR3 protein. The sample lists hundreds of thousands of distinct CDR3 sequences; 40% to 60% were seen once. Germline V gives CDR1 GTSNPN, CDR2 SVGIG (reference sequence). The V end was cut by 4 bases, the J end by 6 bases, with 12 bases between. The CDR3 runs 13 residues.

The sequenced sample was blood. The rearrangement links TRBV30 to TRBJ1-4; the D gene is possibly TRBD1 (5 bases). The source of this sequence is a man aged 25-45 years in good health. CDR3 nucleotides: TGTGCCTGGACCCCTATGGGGGATGAAAAACTGTTTTTT. It codes for CAWTPMGDEKLFF.